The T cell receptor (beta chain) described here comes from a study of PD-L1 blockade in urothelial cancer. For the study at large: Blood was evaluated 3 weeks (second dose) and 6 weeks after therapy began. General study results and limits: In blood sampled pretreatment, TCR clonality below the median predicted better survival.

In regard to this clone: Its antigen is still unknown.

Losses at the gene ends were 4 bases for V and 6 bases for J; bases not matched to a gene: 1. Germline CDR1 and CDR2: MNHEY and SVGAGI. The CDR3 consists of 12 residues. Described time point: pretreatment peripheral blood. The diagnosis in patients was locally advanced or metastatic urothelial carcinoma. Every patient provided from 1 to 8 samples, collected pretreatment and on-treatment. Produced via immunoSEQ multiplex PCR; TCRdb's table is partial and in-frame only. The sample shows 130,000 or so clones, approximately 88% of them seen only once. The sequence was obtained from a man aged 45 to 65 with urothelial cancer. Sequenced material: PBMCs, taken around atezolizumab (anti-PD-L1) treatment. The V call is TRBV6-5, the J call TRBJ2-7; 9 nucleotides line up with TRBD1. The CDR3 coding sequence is TGTGCCAGCAGTTCGGACAGGGGCGAGCAGTACTTC. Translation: CASSSDRGEQYF.